Presented here are 32 T cell receptor beta chains from one specimen sequenced in a study of shared clonotypes between healthy human individuals. Generated by immunoSEQ multiplex PCR, the TCRdb table keeps only in-frame clones and is missing some. The table records about 96,000 clones, approximately 51% of them present only once. Material for sequencing was PBMCs. The source of these receptors is a woman aged 40 to 50 in good health. Some clones in this sample may be carry-over from other donors' samples.

The chain joins TRBV30 to TRBJ2-2; 9 positions agree with TRBD2. CDR3 length: 15 amino acids. The germline V gene has CDR1 GTSNPN and CDR2 SVGIG (reference sequence). V shed 8 bases and J 5 bases; nucleotides not matched to a gene: 12. The DNA for the CDR3 is TGTGCCCGGGAGGGGGGGCTAGCGGGAACCGGGGAGCTGTTTTTT. It is translated as CAREGGLAGTGELFF.

The chain couples TRBV14 to TRBJ2-1, with 8 bases identical to TRBD1. V lost 4 bases and J lost 4; bases outside the gene matches: 6. Germline CDR1 reads SGHDN; CDR2 reads FVKESK. The CDR3 is made up of 15 amino acids. The CDR3 DNA reads TGTGCCAGCAGCCGCCGGGACAGGCAATACAATGAGCAGTTCTTC. This codes for CASSRRDRQYNEQFF.

This chain joins TRBV7-2 and TRBJ1-1; D is uncertain. The CDR3 loop spans 15 amino acids. Germline values: CDR1 SGHTA, CDR2 FQGNSA. Trimming removed 5 bases from V and 4 bases from J, with 17 bases in between. The CDR3 sequence is CASSPALYGGTEAFF. The CDR3 DNA sequence: TGTGCCAGCAGCCCTGCCCTGTACGGCGGCACTGAAGCTTTCTTT.

This clone occurred many times. The chain links TRBV27 to TRBJ2-1, with 12 bases aligning to TRBD2. This CDR3 spans 16 amino acids. CDR1 MNHEY and CDR2 SMNVEV come from the germline V gene (reference sequence). The trim removed 5 bases at V and 4 bases at J, leaving 6 bases unmatched. In nucleotides, the CDR3 is TGTGCCAGCAGTAGGTCTAGCGGGAGGGCGTACAATGAGCAGTTCTTC. Amino acids: CASSRSSGRAYNEQFF.

The rearrangement joins TRBV2 to TRBJ2-3, with TRBD2 matching 7 bases. The J segment lost 3 bases and the V segment lost 8 bases, leaving 2 bases of the junction unmatched. The CDR3 totals 12 residues. Looked up from germline, CDR1 is SNHLY and CDR2 is FYNNEI. The CDR3: CASGRETDTQYF. CDR3 in DNA: TGTGCCAGCGGGCGGGAGACAGATACGCAGTATTTT.

This clone was picked up a small number of times. The chain has TRBV15 and TRBJ2-2, with a weak D call TRBD2 (5 bases). V lost 0 bases and J 6 bases, leaving 11 bases between the germline ends. CDR1 LNHNV and CDR2 YYDKDF come from the germline V gene (reference sequence). The CDR3 is 15 amino acids. The CDR3 spells CATSREIEGSGELFF. CDR3 bases: TGTGCCACCAGCAGAGAAATTGAGGGTTCCGGGGAGCTGTTTTTT. The whole variable domain, filled in from reference TRBV15 and TRBJ2-2, reads DAMVIQNPRYQVTQFGKPVTLSCSQTLNHNVMYWYQQKSSQAPKLLFHYYDKDFNNEADTPDNFQSRRPNTSFCFLDIRSPGLGDTAMYLCATSREIEGSGELFFGEGSRLTVL.

Turning to this clone: A read error may be the cause here, since a much bigger clone is one base away. The chain links TRBV19 to TRBJ1-1; maybe TRBD1 (5 bases). Germline V gene sequence: CDR1 LNHDA, CDR2 SQIVND (reference sequence). Trimming left V 9 bases short and J 4 bases short, with 9 bases between. This CDR3 is 11 amino acids long. As DNA, the CDR3 is TGTGCCAGCGGGGGGACCACTGAAGCTTTCTTT. It translates to CASGGTTEAFF.

The chain combines TRBV7-9 with TRBJ2-3, with 8 bases identical to TRBD2. The V gene's germline CDR1 is SEHNR and CDR2 FQNEAQ (reference sequence). CDR3 length: 17 amino acids. The J segment lost 0 bases and the V segment lost 5 bases, leaving 10 bases of the junction unmatched. The CDR3 sequence: CASSPDLAGSSTDTQYF. Here the CDR3 DNA reads TGTGCCAGCAGCCCCGATTTAGCGGGGTCTAGCACAGATACGCAGTATTTT.

At least ten counts were recorded for this clone. The genes are TRBV30 and TRBJ2-1, with a tentative D call TRBD2 (5 bases). Trimming took 7 bases from V and 6 from J, leaving 10 bases between them. CDR1 is GTSNPN and CDR2 is SVGIG in the germline V gene (reference sequence). The CDR3 is 11 amino acids. CDR3 DNA sequence: TGTGCCTACAAGAGGGCCAATGAGCAGTTCTTC. This translates into CAYKRANEQFF.

Only a few counts were recorded for this clone. The chain carries TRBV7-7 and TRBJ2-1; the D gene is possibly TRBD1 (6 bases). The CDR3 length is 15 residues. The V end lost 5 bases, the J end lost 5 bases, and 16 bases lay between the germline ends. Germline CDR1 is SSHAT and CDR2 is FNYEAQ (reference sequence). The CDR3 nucleotides are TGTGCCAGCAGCCCGCTGGGGGCCGGAGACAATGAGCAGTTCTTC. As protein: CASSPLGAGDNEQFF.

About this clone itself: A read error may be the cause here, since a much bigger clone is one base away. The rearrangement links TRBV7-3 to TRBJ1-1, with D perhaps matching TRBD1 (6 bases). V was cut by 3 bases and J by 1 base, with 6 bases left in between. The germline V gene has CDR1 SGHTA and CDR2 FQGTGA. This CDR3 spans 13 amino acids. CDR3 protein: CASSLDRNTEAFF. The CDR3 DNA sequence: TGTGCCAGCAGCTTGGACAGGAACACTGAAGCTTTCTTT.

The V call is TRBV7-8, the J call TRBJ2-7; the D gene is possibly TRBD2 (6 bases). Between the trimmed V and J ends, which lost 6 bases and 2 bases, there was a span of 14 bases. CDR1 and CDR2 (germline): SGHVS, FQNEAQ. This CDR3 spans 14 amino acids. The CDR3 DNA is TGTGCCAGCAGTTACGGAGGGGAAACCTACGAGCAGTACTTC. Residues: CASSYGGETYEQYF. The whole variable domain, filled in from reference TRBV7-8 and TRBJ2-7, reads GAGVSQSPRYKVAKRGQDVALRCDPISGHVSLFWYQQALGQGPEFLTYFQNEAQLDKSGLPSDRFFAERPEGSVSTLKIQRTQQEDSAVYLCASSYGGETYEQYFGPGTRLTVT.

CDR3 DNA: TGTGCCTGGACCCCCCCGGGGTCCTACGAGCAGTACTTC. As protein: CAWTPPGSYEQYF. The chain joins TRBV30 to TRBJ2-7; D may be TRBD2 (5 bases). The germline V and J ends were trimmed by 4 bases and 1 base, with 11 bases remaining between them. CDR1 GTSNPN and CDR2 SVGIG come from the germline V gene (reference sequence). This CDR3 is built from 13 residues.

This clone was observed at least ten times. This chain connects TRBV4-1 to TRBJ1-5, with D tentatively TRBD1 (5 bases). There are 15 residues in the CDR3. Germline V lookup: CDR1 MGHRA, CDR2 YSYEKL. Trimming took off 6 bases at V and 5 bases at J, with 17 bases between the two ends. The CDR3 coding sequence is TGCGCCAGCAGACGGGACCCAGTAAGTGATCAGCCCCAGCATTTT. Translated, it gives CASRRDPVSDQPQHF.

V usage is TRBV7-8 and J usage is TRBJ2-3, with 9 nucleotides matching TRBD2. From germline, CDR1 is SGHVS and CDR2 FQNEAQ. V was pared by 0 bases and J by 2 bases, with 6 bases of the junction left unmatched. The CDR3 has 17 residues. The CDR3 region has the DNA TGTGCCAGCAGCTTAGCTCCGGTAGCGGGGGCCACAGATACGCAGTATTTT. This encodes CASSLAPVAGATDTQYF.

This clone has a count of ten or more. The chain links TRBV5-1 to TRBJ2-1, with 7 bases fitting TRBD2. The V segment lost 3 bases and the J segment 7 bases; nucleotides outside the gene matches: 10. Germline V lookup: CDR1 SGHRS, CDR2 YFSETQ. The CDR3 is made up of 15 amino acids. The CDR3 loop reads CASSYTSVGGNEQFF. DNA of the CDR3: TGCGCCAGCAGCTACACTAGCGTCGGGGGGAATGAGCAGTTCTTC. Based on the CDR3 plus reference TRBV5-1 and TRBJ2-1, the full variable domain is KAGVTQTPRYLIKTRGQQVTLSCSPISGHRSVSWYQQTPGQGLQFLFEYFSETQRNKGNFPGRFSGRQFSNSRSEMNVSTLELGDSALYLCASSYTSVGGNEQFFGPGTRLTVL.

This clone was detected many times. The rearrangement links TRBV27 to TRBJ2-3; TRBD2 is a possible D gene (6 bases). The CDR3 sequence is 16 residues long. With 5 bases removed from V and 2 bases from J, the gap between germline ends came to 17 bases. CDR1 and CDR2 (germline): MNHEY, SMNVEV (reference sequence). CDR3 sequence: CASSPGVAEVTDTQYF. The CDR3 DNA sequence: TGTGCCAGCAGTCCGGGGGTAGCGGAGGTCACAGATACGCAGTATTTT.

The chain has TRBV5-4 and TRBJ2-1, with 9 positions matching TRBD2. Germline-derived CDR1 and CDR2 are SGHNT and YYREEE (reference sequence). Germline trimming cut 4 bases from V and 0 bases from J; bases unmatched to any gene: 14. This CDR3 is built from 19 residues. Here the CDR3 reads CASSHPGAGGSFSYNEQFF. The CDR3, as DNA: TGTGCCAGCAGCCACCCTGGGGCGGGAGGGTCCTTCTCCTACAATGAGCAGTTCTTC.

The chain carries TRBV28 and TRBJ1-5, with D maybe TRBD1 (6 bases). Germline V gene sequence: CDR1 MDHEN, CDR2 SYDVKM. The CDR3 consists of 16 residues. Trimming left V 3 bases short and J 0 bases short, with 12 bases between. The CDR3 is CASSFLQGYSNQPQHF. The DNA for the CDR3 is TGTGCCAGCAGTTTTCTCCAGGGGTATAGCAATCAGCCCCAGCATTTT.

V usage is TRBV30 and J usage is TRBJ2-7, with TRBD1 matching 8 bases. V trimming: 2 bases; J trimming: 5 bases; junction bases outside the gene matches: 5. Germline V gene data show CDR1 as GTSNPN and CDR2 as SVGIG (reference sequence). The CDR3 is 13 residues long. The CDR3 spells CAWSRKQGDEQYF. The CDR3 DNA reads as TGTGCCTGGAGTAGGAAACAGGGGGACGAGCAGTACTTC.

This clone was counted a few times. The rearrangement joins TRBV28 to TRBJ1-1; possibly TRBD1 for D (6 bases). The CDR3 contains 13 residues. CDR1 is MDHEN, CDR2 SYDVKM, per germline. The V end lost 6 bases, the J end lost 0 bases, and 8 bases lay between the germline ends. The CDR3 protein is CASRDSLNTEAFF. The CDR3 DNA reads TGTGCCAGCAGGGACAGTTTGAACACTGAAGCTTTCTTT.

In this sample, this clone turned up many times. This chain connects TRBV7-6 to TRBJ2-1, with 9 bases lining up with TRBD2. Germline V gene data show CDR1 as SGHVS and CDR2 as FNYEAQ. CDR3 length equals 12 residues. V trimming: 5 bases; J trimming: 15 bases; junction bases outside the gene matches: 8. CDR3 coding DNA: TGTGCCAGCAGCCTTAGCGGGAGTATATTGTTCTTC. It specifies CASSLSGSILFF.

This clone has only a few counts. V and J are TRBV7-8 and TRBJ1-5; the match to TRBD1 covers 9 bases. V was pared by 5 bases and J by 5 bases, with 10 bases of the junction left unmatched. CDR1 and CDR2 (germline): SGHVS, FQNEAQ. This CDR3 has 16 residues. The DNA for the CDR3 is TGTGCCAGCAGCCGCCTGGGACAGGGCGCGGATCAGCCCCAGCATTTT. Translated: CASSRLGQGADQPQHF.

As regards this clone: A clone one base away is much larger, so this may be a read error. Additional DNA sequences in this sample encode the identical CDR3. The chain uses TRBV30 and TRBJ2-1, with a tentative D call TRBD2 (5 bases). The CDR3 extends over 13 amino acids. V lost 6 bases and J 4 bases, leaving 13 bases between the germline ends. Per the germline V gene, CDR1 is GTSNPN and CDR2 is SVGIG (reference sequence). The CDR3 DNA reads as TGTGCCTGTACGAGGGCTAGTTACAATGAGCAGTTCTTC. Protein: CACTRASYNEQFF.

The J gene is TRBJ2-3, the V gene TRBV15; TRBD1 agrees at 7 bases. With 8 bases clipped from V and 4 bases from J, the junction kept 6 bases outside the gene matches. Germline V CDR1 and CDR2: LNHNV, YYDKDF (reference sequence). The CDR3 totals 13 residues. CDR3 sequence reads: CATQGDGADTQYF. In nucleotides, the CDR3 is TGTGCCACCCAGGGGGACGGGGCAGATACGCAGTATTTT.

The rearrangement joins TRBV27 to TRBJ1-4; tentative D call: TRBD1 (6 bases). Germline V CDR1 and CDR2: MNHEY, SMNVEV (reference sequence). Trimming took 3 bases from V and 0 from J, leaving 11 bases between them. This CDR3 has 16 residues. The CDR3 bases are TGTGCCAGCAGTTTCGCAGGGGCGACAACTAATGAAAAACTGTTTTTT. This translates into CASSFAGATTNEKLFF.

This clone appeared a single time. The chain recombines TRBV4-3 with TRBJ2-4, with D perhaps assigned TRBD1 or TRBD2 (6 bases each). Trimming took off 1 base at V and 8 bases at J, with 15 bases between the two ends. The CDR3 is 15 residues long. The germline gives CDR1 LGHNA, CDR2 YSLEER. CDR3 region: CASSQVPTGRYIQYF. In DNA, the CDR3 is TGCGCCAGCAGCCAAGTTCCCACAGGGAGGTACATTCAGTACTTC.

This clone appeared a few times. The chain combines TRBV29-1 with TRBJ2-2; no firm D call. This CDR3 is built from 12 residues. Germline loops: CDR1 SQVTM, CDR2 ANQGSEA. Between the trimmed V and J ends, which lost 4 bases and 7 bases, there was a span of 10 bases. CDR3 sequence (DNA): TGCAGCGTTGTCCGAAACGGCGGGGAGCTGTTTTTT. Translation: CSVVRNGGELFF.

This clone was found many times. The CDR3, as DNA: TGCGCCAGCAGCTCGGGACAGGTGTTTGACGAGCAGTACTTC. Protein: CASSSGQVFDEQYF. J is TRBJ2-7 and V is TRBV5-1; 8 bases agree with TRBD1. J was trimmed by 5 bases and V by 3 bases; bases with no gene match: 7. Looked up from germline, CDR1 is SGHRS and CDR2 is YFSETQ. This CDR3 is 14 amino acids long.

This clone was detected ten times or more. The chain joins TRBV19 to TRBJ2-7; tentative D call: TRBD1 (6 bases). Trimming cost V 3 bases and J 4 bases, with 10 bases left between them. Germline V gene lookup returns CDR1 LNHDA and CDR2 SQIVND (reference sequence). The CDR3 totals 13 residues. CDR3 in amino acids: CASSIDRTYEQYF. In nucleotides, the CDR3 is TGTGCCAGTAGTATTGACAGGACGTACGAGCAGTACTTC.

V usage is TRBV28 and J usage is TRBJ2-7, with D hard to call. This CDR3 region has 12 residues. In germline, CDR1 is MDHEN, CDR2 SYDVKM. Deletions cut 6 bases from V and 2 bases from J, with 8 bases between. The CDR3 DNA reads TGTGCCAGCAGCTACGGACCCTACGAGCAGTACTTC. It specifies CASSYGPYEQYF.

This clone was seen just once. The chain recombines TRBV27 with TRBJ2-1, with 8 bases fitting TRBD2. V gave up 6 bases and J gave up 8 bases; unmatched junction bases: 12. Germline assignment: CDR1 MNHEY and CDR2 SMNVEV (reference sequence). CDR3 length equals 15 residues. DNA for the CDR3: TGTGCCAGCAGCGCCGGGACTATCGGGAGGGATGAGCAGTTCTTC. Its translation: CASSAGTIGRDEQFF.